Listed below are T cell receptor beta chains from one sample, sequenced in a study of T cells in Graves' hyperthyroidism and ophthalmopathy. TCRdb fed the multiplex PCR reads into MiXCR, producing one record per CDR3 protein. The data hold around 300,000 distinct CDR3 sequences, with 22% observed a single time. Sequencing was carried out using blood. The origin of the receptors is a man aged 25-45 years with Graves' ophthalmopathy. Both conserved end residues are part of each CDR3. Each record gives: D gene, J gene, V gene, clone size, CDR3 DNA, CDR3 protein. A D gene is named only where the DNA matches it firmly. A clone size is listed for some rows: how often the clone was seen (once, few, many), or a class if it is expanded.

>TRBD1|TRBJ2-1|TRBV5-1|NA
TGCGCCAGCAGCTTGGGGGACAGGGGAGGTGAGCAGTTCTTC
CASSLGDRGGEQFF
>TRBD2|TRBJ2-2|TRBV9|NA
TGTGCCAGCAGCGTAGTCCTAGCGGGAGGCTTAACCGGGGAGCTGTTTTTT
CASSVVLAGGLTGELFF
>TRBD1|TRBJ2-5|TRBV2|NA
TGTGCCAGCAACCTAGGACAGGGCCAAGAGACCCAGTACTTC
CASNLGQGQETQYF
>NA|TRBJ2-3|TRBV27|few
TGTGCCAGCAGTTTTCTTGGGGGGAGGAGCACAGATACGCAGTATTTT
CASSFLGGRSTDTQYF
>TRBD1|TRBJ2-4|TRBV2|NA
TGTGCCAGCAGGGAACTCACAGGGGCTGGGCGAGGTAGGGACATTCAGTACTTC
CASRELTGAGRGRDIQYF
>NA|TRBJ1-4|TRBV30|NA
TGTGCCTGGAGCGTAGGAGGGAGCGGTGAAAAACTGTTTTTT
CAWSVGGSGEKLFF
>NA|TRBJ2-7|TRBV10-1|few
TGCGCCAGCAGTGACTACAGCGGGACAGAGCATTACGAGCAGTACTTC
CASSDYSGTEHYEQYF
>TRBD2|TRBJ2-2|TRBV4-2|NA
TGTGCCAGCAGCAAAGAGACTAGCGCGAACACCGGGGAGCTGTTTTTT
CASSKETSANTGELFF
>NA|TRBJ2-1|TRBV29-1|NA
TGCAGCGTTGTATTGTCGATCAATGAGCAGTTCTTC
CSVVLSINEQFF
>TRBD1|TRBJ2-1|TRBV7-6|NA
TGTGCCAGCAGCTTAACCGGACAGGGGACTAATGAGCAGTTCTTC
CASSLTGQGTNEQFF
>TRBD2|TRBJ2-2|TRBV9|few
TGTGCCAGCAGCGAGAGCGGGAGGGCCGTTGGCGGGGAGCTGTTTTTT
CASSESGRAVGGELFF
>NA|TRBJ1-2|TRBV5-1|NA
TGCGCCAGCAGCTCGGGGGGGGACTATGGCTACACCTTC
CASSSGGDYGYTF
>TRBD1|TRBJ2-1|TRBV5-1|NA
TGCGCCAGCAGCATCTGGACAGGTACCAATGAGCAGTTCTTC
CASSIWTGTNEQFF
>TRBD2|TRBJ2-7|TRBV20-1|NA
TGCAGTGCTCCCCTCGGGCGGGAGGGCCGATTCTACGAGCAGTACTTC
CSAPLGREGRFYEQYF
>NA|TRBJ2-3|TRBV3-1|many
TGTGCCAGCAGCCAAGATTTCGGGGACGATAGCACAGATACGCAGTATTTT
CASSQDFGDDSTDTQYF
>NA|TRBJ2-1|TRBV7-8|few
TGTGCCAGCAGCTTACCCGGGAGCTCCTACAATGAGCAGTTCTTC
CASSLPGSSYNEQFF
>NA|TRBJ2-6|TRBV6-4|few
TGTGCCAGCAGTGACTCAGGGGCTGGGGCCAACGTCCTGACTTTC
CASSDSGAGANVLTF
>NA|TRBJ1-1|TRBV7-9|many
TGTGCCAGCAGTATCGCGTCGGGCCCGAACACTGAAGCTTTCTTT
CASSIASGPNTEAFF
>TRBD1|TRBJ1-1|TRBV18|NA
TGTGCCAGCTCAAACGACAGGGACACTGAAACTTTCTTT
CASSNDRDTETFF
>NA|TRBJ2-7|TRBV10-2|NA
TGCGCCAGCCGAGCGGGCTCCGGGACTGCAAGCTACGAGCAGTACTTC
CASRAGSGTASYEQYF
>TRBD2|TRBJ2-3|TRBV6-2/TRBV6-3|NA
TGTGCCAGCACGCCCGGGGGGGCCGGCACAGATACGCAGTATTTT
CASTPGGAGTDTQYF
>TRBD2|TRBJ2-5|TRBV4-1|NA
TGCGCCAGCAGCCAAGGGACTAGCGGGAGTTCGGAGACCCAGTACTTC
CASSQGTSGSSETQYF
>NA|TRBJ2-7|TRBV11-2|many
TGTGCCAGCACCCGGGAGGCAGGGGGACTTTACGAGCAGTACTTC
CASTREAGGLYEQYF
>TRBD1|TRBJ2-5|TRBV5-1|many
TGCGCCAGCAGCGACCCGGGACAGGTACAAGAGACCCAGTACTTC
CASSDPGQVQETQYF
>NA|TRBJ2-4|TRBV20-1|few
TGCAGTGCTATCGAAGGAGGTATCCTTAAAAACATTCAGTACTTC
CSAIEGGILKNIQYF
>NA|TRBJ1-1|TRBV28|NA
TGTGCCAGCAGTTTTCCAGGGTCCACTGAAGCTTTCTTT
CASSFPGSTEAFF
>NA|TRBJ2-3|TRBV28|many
TGTGCCAGCAGGACGGGACTCAGCACAGATACGCAGTATTTT
CASRTGLSTDTQYF
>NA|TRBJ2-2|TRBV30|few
TGTGCCTGGAGCACCGGGGAGCTGTTTTTT
CAWSTGELFF
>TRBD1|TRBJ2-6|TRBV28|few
TGTGCCAGCAGTTTCGGGACAGTCAACTCTGGGGCCAACGTCCTGACTTTC
CASSFGTVNSGANVLTF
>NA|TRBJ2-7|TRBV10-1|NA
TGCGCCAGCACCTACCGGGATGCCTACGAGCAGTACTTC
CASTYRDAYEQYF
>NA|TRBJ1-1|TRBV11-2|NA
TGTGCCAGCAGCATCCCAGAGCCGAACACTGAAGCTTTCTTT
CASSIPEPNTEAFF
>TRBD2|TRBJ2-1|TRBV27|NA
TGTGCCAGCAGGGGACTAGCGGGAGGGAATGAGCAGTTCTTC
CASRGLAGGNEQFF
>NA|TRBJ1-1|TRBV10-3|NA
TGTGCCCGGGGAGGCACTGAAGCTTTCTTT
CARGGTEAFF
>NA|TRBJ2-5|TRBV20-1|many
TGCAGTGCTAGAGAGATTAAAGAGACCCAGTACTTC
CSAREIKETQYF
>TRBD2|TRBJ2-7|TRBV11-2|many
TGTGCCAGCAGCTTTAGCGGGGCCTACGAGCAGTACTTC
CASSFSGAYEQYF
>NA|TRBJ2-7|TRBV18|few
TGTGCCAGCTCACCAACGTTCGGGACACCACGGGAGCAGTACTTC
CASSPTFGTPREQYF
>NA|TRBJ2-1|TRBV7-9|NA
TGTGCCAGCAGCTTAGCCCAATACTCGGGTTGGAGCAATGAGCAGTTCTTC
CASSLAQYSGWSNEQFF
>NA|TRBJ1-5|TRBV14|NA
TGTGCCAGCAGCCAAGGACGGGGGCCCCAGCATTTT
CASSQGRGPQHF
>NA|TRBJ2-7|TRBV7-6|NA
TGTGCCAGCAGCCAACGGTTGGGTCTCTGCGAGCAGTACTTC
CASSQRLGLCEQYF
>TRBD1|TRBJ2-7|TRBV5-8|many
TGTGCCAGCAGCATCCGACAGGGCCCTGCCTACGAGCAGTACTTC
CASSIRQGPAYEQYF
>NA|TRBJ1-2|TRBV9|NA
TGTGCCAGCAGCGTAGGAGACTCGGAGGGCTATGGCTACACCTTC
CASSVGDSEGYGYTF
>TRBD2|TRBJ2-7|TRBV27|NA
TGTGCCAGCAGTCCCCAGCGCGGGAGCGGCTACGAGCAGTACTTC
CASSPQRGSGYEQYF
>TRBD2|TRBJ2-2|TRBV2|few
TGTGCCAGCAGTTCTATAGCGGGAGGGACCACCGGGGAGCTGTTTTTT
CASSSIAGGTTGELFF
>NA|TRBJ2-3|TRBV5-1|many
TGCGCCAGCAGCTTGGATTCAATGGGATACACAGATACGCAGTATTTT
CASSLDSMGYTDTQYF